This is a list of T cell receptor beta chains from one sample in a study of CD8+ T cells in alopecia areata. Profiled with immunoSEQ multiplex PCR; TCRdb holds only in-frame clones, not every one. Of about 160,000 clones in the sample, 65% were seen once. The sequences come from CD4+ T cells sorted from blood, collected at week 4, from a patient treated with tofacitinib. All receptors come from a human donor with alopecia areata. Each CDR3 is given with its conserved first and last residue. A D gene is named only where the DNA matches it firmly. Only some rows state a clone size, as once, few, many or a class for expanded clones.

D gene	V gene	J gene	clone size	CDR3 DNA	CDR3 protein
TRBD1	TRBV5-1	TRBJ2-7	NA	TGCGCCAGCAGCCCTCGCTGGGACAGGGACTCCTACGAGCAGTACTTC	CASSPRWDRDSYEQYF
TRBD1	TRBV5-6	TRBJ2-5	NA	TGTGCCAGCAGCTTCGTGGACAGGCAACGGGAGACCCAGTACTTC	CASSFVDRQRETQYF
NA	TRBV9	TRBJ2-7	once	TGTGCCAGCAGCGTCGGCCTGGTTGACGGGGGGCAGTACTTC	CASSVGLVDGGQYF
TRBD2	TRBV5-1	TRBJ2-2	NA	TGCGCCAGCAGCTCCGGGACTAGCCAAATCACCGGGGAGCTGTTTTTT	CASSSGTSQITGELFF
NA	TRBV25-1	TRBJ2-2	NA	TGTGCCAGCAGTGCCGGGGGGAACACCGGGGAGCTGTTTTTT	CASSAGGNTGELFF
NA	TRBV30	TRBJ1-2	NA	TGTGCCTGGAGTGACGTTGGGGTGGATGGCTACACCTTC	CAWSDVGVDGYTF
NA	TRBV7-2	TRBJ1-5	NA	TGTGCCAGCAGCCGCATAGGGTGGACAGACAATCAGCCCCAGCATTTT	CASSRIGWTDNQPQHF
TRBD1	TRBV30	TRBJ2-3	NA	TGTGCCTGGCTGCGACAGGGGGCTTGGAATACGCAGTATTTT	CAWLRQGAWNTQYF
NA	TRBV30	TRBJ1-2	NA	TGTGCCTGGAGTGCTGGGCTGGAGCATGGCTACACCTTC	CAWSAGLEHGYTF
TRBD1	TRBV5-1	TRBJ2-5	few	TGCGCCAGCAGCATCTGGACAGGGGTCGAGACCCAGTACTTC	CASSIWTGVETQYF
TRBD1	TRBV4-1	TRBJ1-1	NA	TGCGCCAGCAGCCACCCACCGGACAGGGAAGCTTTCTTT	CASSHPPDREAFF
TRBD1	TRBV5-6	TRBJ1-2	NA	TGTGCCAGCAGCTTGAGGGGACAGGGGGCCGTTGGCTACACCTTC	CASSLRGQGAVGYTF
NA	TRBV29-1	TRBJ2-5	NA	TGTAGCGTTGGAGGGCAGTCCCTCCGGGAGCAGTACTTC	CSVGGQSLREQYF
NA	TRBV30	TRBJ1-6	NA	TGTGCCTGGGGGGTAGGGACCCTCGGCAATTCACCCCTCCACTTT	CAWGVGTLGNSPLHF
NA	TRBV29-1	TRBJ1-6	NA	TGCAGCGTCTCCACAGGTACATGGAATTCACCCCTCCACTTT	CSVSTGTWNSPLHF
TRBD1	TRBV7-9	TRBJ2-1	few	TGTGCCAGCAGCTTGACAGGGAATTCCTACAATGAGCAGTTCTTC	CASSLTGNSYNEQFF
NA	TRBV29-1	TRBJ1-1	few	TGCAGCGTTGAACCAGCGGCAGGGGTTGGAGCTTTCTTT	CSVEPAAGVGAFF
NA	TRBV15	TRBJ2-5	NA	TGTGCCACCAGCAGAGCCCCAGGGTTGGGGGAGACCCAGTACTTC	CATSRAPGLGETQYF
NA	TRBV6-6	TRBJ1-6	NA	TGTGCCAGCAGTTATCTGAGGGGAGAGTATAATTCACCCCTCCACTTT	CASSYLRGEYNSPLHF
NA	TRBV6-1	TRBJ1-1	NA	TGTGCCAGCAGTGAGACAGTAACTATGAACACTGAAGCTTTCTTT	CASSETVTMNTEAFF
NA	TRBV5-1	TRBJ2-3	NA	TGCGCCAGCAGCTTACCGGCAGATACGCAGTATTTT	CASSLPADTQYF
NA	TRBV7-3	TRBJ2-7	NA	TGTGCCAGCGGAATCATAGGGCGGTACGAGCAGTACTTC	CASGIIGRYEQYF
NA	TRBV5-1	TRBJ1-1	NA	TGCGCCAGCAGCTTGGCGGCAAGTAAGAACACTGAAGCTTTCTTT	CASSLAASKNTEAFF
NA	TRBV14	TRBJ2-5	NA	TGTGCCAGCAGCCAACTTAGAGGGGCGGCAGAGACCCAGTACTTC	CASSQLRGAAETQYF
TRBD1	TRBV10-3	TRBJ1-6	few	TGTGCCATCAGTGAGTCGATGGGACAGGGAGGTTCACCCCTCCACTTT	CAISESMGQGGSPLHF
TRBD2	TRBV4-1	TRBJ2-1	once	TGCGCCAGCAGCCAAGATAAGGGGACTAGCGGCGTTTACAATGAGCAGTTCTTC	CASSQDKGTSGVYNEQFF
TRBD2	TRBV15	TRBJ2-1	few	TGTGCCACCAGCAGAGATACCGCTAGCGGGCACTACAATGAGCAGTTCTTC	CATSRDTASGHYNEQFF
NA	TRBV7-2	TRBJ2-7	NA	TGTGCCAGCAAACTCAAGGGGTCTGGCGAGCAGTACTTC	CASKLKGSGEQYF
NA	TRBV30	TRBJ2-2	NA	TGTGCCTGGAACAACGGCCCTCTGGGGGAGCTGTTTTTT	CAWNNGPLGELFF
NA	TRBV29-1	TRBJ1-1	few	TGCAGCGTTGGAGGGGGCACTGAAGCTTTCTTT	CSVGGGTEAFF
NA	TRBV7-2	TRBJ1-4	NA	TGTGCCAGCAGCTTAGCAGGGAGAGATGAAAAACTGTTTTTT	CASSLAGRDEKLFF
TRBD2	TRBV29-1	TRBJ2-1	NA	TGCAGCGTTGAAGGAGGTAGCGGGGCCAATGAGCAGTTCTTC	CSVEGGSGANEQFF
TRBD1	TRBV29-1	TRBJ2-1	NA	TGCAGCGGTGCGGGACAGGCCGGGAATGAGCAGTTCTTC	CSGAGQAGNEQFF
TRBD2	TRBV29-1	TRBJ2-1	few	TGCAGCGTTGACGGCGGGGGCTACAATGAGCAGTTCTTC	CSVDGGGYNEQFF
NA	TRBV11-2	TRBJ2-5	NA	TGTGCCAGCAGCTTAGAGGCCCCCCGGCAGTACTTC	CASSLEAPRQYF
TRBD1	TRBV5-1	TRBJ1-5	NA	TGCGCCAGCAGCCCGGACAGGGATCAGCCCCAGCATTTT	CASSPDRDQPQHF
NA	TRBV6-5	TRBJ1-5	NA	TGTGCCAGCAGTTACGGGGCCCGGGGTCAGCCCCAGCATTTT	CASSYGARGQPQHF
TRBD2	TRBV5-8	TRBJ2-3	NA	TGTGCCAGCAGCTTGGGAGCGGGGGCCACAGATACGCAGTATTTT	CASSLGAGATDTQYF
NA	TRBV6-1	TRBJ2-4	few	TGTGCCAGCAGCGGTGCGCGCGGGGCCAAAAACATTCAGTACTTC	CASSGARGAKNIQYF
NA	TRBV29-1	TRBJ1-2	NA	TGCAGCGTTCACCAGGGACGCTACGGACATGGCTACACCTTC	CSVHQGRYGHGYTF
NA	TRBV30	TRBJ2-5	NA	TGTGCCTGGAGCCCCCAGATAGCGGAGACCCAGTACTTC	CAWSPQIAETQYF
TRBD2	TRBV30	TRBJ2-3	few	TGTGCCTGGACTAGCGGGGGCCCATATACGCAGTATTTT	CAWTSGGPYTQYF
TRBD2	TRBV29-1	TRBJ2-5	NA	TGCAGCGTTGGAGCGGGGGCCTCCCAAGAGACCCAGTACTTC	CSVGAGASQETQYF
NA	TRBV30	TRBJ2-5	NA	TGTGCCTGGAGGGGACGGGGACGGCAGACCCAGTACTTC	CAWRGRGRQTQYF
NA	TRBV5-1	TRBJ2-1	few	TGCGCCAGCAGATCCGGGACGGAGGGTGGTGAGCAGTTCTTC	CASRSGTEGGEQFF
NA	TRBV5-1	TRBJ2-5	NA	TGCGCCAGCAGCTCTGGCTTGTCTGACCAAGAGACCCAGTACTTC	CASSSGLSDQETQYF
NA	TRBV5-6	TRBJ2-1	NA	TGTGCCAGCAGCGCTTGGGGAGAGCAGTTCTTC	CASSAWGEQFF
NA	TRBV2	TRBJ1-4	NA	TGTGCCAGCAGTGAAGTCCGGGACTGGGTGGAACTGTTTTTT	CASSEVRDWVELFF
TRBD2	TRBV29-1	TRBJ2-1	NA	TGCAGCGCTCCCATTAGCGGGGGGTACAATGAGCAGTTCTTC	CSAPISGGYNEQFF
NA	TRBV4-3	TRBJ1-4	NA	TGCGCCAGCAGCCAAGATTTGGGAACTAATGAAAAACTGTTTTTT	CASSQDLGTNEKLFF
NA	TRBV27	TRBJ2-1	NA	TGTGCCAGCAGTCCCCGACAGTTAAGTGAGCAGTTCTTC	CASSPRQLSEQFF
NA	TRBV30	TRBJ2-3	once	TGTGCCTGGAGTGTACAAGATACGCAGTATTTT	CAWSVQDTQYF
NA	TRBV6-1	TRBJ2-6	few	TGTGCCAGCAGTGGGAGGGACCGGAGCTCTGGGGCCAACGTCCTGACTTTC	CASSGRDRSSGANVLTF